What follows is one TCR beta chain and its context. The antigen is not known. Clones were read by immunoSEQ multiplex PCR, and TCRdb kept only the in-frame ones, dropping some. The sample yields about 100,000 clones, around 90% seen once. This CDR3 has 12 amino acids. The J segment lost 4 bases and the V segment lost 6 bases, leaving 3 bases of the junction unmatched. CDR1 MNHNY and CDR2 SVGAGI come from the germline V gene (reference sequence). The sample comes from a study of siplizumab effects on memory and regulatory T cells. Study-level findings and limits: There were only a minor fraction of alloreactive clones that mapped to unstimulated subsets.

Sequenced input: Tregs sorted from blood. This TCR was recovered from a human donor in good health. V and J are TRBV6-6 and TRBJ2-7; 7 bases fit TRBD1. In nucleotides, the CDR3 is TGTGCCAGCAGCTCGACAGGGTACGAGCAGTACTTC. The encoded protein is CASSSTGYEQYF.